This is a list of T cell receptor beta chains from one sample in a study of OX40 agonist ivuxolimab in advanced cancers. TCRdb keeps only in-frame clones here, not all; method: immunoSEQ multiplex PCR. The sample lists 20,000 to 30,000 clones, approximately 90% occurring once. Here the sequenced sample was CD4+ or CD8+ T cells sorted from blood, taken in a trial of the OX40 agonist ivuxolimab. These receptors were collected from an adult with an advanced solid tumor such as melanoma, head and neck, liver or kidney cancer. The CDR3 runs from the conserved cysteine through the conserved F or W. Fields, in order: CDR3 length, V gene, D gene, J gene, clone size, CDR3 DNA, CDR3 protein. The D gene is left open where the match is weak. The size entry is marked missing in some rows and otherwise reads once, few, many or a size class.

13	TRBV28	TRBD1	TRBJ1-2	NA	TGTGCCAGCAGTTCGGACAGGGTGGGAGGCTACACCTTC	CASSSDRVGGYTF
16	TRBV12-5	TRBD1	TRBJ1-4	NA	TGTGCTAGTGGTTTGGTCACAGGGGGCCGCGGGGAAAAACTGTTTTTT	CASGLVTGGRGEKLFF
14	TRBV4-3	TRBD1	TRBJ1-2	NA	TGCGCCAGCAGCCAAGACAGGGGGCAAAGGGGCTACACCTTC	CASSQDRGQRGYTF
12	TRBV2	NA	TRBJ1-2	NA	TGTGCCAGCAGTCCAGAGGCCTATGGCTACACCTTC	CASSPEAYGYTF
15	TRBV5-1	NA	TRBJ1-2	NA	TGCGCCAGCAGCCCCGGCGCAAGGGTAGACGGAGGCTACACCTTC	CASSPGARVDGGYTF
14	TRBV5-6	NA	TRBJ1-6	NA	TGTGCCAGCAGCCCACAGGGTTCAAGATCACCCCTCCACTTT	CASSPQGSRSPLHF
14	TRBV5-8	TRBD1	TRBJ1-4	NA	TGTGCCAGCAGCTCCTCAGGGGGCTATGAAAAACTGTTTTTT	CASSSSGGYEKLFF
12	TRBV5-1	NA	TRBJ1-4	NA	TGCGCCAGCAAGGATCAGAATGAAAAACTGTTTTTT	CASKDQNEKLFF
11	TRBV6-5	NA	TRBJ2-5	NA	TGTGCCAGCAGTTATGAAGAGACCCAGTACTTC	CASSYEETQYF
15	TRBV19	TRBD2	TRBJ2-2	NA	TGTGCCAGTACCCTAGCGGGGGTAAACACCGGGGAGCTGTTTTTT	CASTLAGVNTGELFF
11	TRBV20-1	NA	TRBJ1-2	once	TGCAGTGCTCGTCTGGACGCATCGTACACCTTC	CSARLDASYTF
14	TRBV6-6	TRBD1	TRBJ1-4	NA	TGTGCCAGCAGCCGACAGGGGGAAAATGAAAAACTGTTTTTT	CASSRQGENEKLFF
16	TRBV18	TRBD2	TRBJ2-1	NA	TGTGCCAGCTCACCTAAGAAAGCCGGGACTACTGCAGAGCAGTTCTTC	CASSPKKAGTTAEQFF